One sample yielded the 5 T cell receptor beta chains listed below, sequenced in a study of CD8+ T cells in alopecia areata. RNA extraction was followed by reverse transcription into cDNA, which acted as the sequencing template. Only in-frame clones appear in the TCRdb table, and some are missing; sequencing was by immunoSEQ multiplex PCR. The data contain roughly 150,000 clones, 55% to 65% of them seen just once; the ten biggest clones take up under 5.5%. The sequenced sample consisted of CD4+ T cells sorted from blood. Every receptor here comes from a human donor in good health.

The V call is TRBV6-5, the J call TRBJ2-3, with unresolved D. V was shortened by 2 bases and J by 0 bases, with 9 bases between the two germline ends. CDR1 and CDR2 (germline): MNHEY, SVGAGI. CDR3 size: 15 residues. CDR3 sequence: CASSYATPSTDTQYF. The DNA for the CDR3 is TGTGCCAGCAGTTACGCTACTCCTAGCACAGATACGCAGTATTTT.

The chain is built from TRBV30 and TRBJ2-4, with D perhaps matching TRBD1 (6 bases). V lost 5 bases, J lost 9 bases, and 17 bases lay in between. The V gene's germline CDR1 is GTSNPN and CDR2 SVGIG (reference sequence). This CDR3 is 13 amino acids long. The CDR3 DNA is TGTGCCTGGGACCCCTTACAGGGACGCATTCAGTACTTC. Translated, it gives CAWDPLQGRIQYF. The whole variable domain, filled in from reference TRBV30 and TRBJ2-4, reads SQTIHQWPATLVQPVGSPLSLECTVEGTSNPNLYWYRQAAGRGLQLLFYSVGIGQISSEVPQNLSASRPQDRQFILSSKKLLLSDSGFYLCAWDPLQGRIQYFGAGTRLSVL.

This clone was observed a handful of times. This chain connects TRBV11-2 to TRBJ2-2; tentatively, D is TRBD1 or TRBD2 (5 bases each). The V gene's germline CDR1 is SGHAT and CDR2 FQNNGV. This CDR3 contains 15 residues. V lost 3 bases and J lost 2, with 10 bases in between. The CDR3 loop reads CASSFPGRNTGELFF. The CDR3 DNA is TGTGCCAGCAGCTTCCCGGGACGAAACACCGGGGAGCTGTTTTTT. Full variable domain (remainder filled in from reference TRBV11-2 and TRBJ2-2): EAGVAQSPRYKIIEKRQSVAFWCNPISGHATLYWYQQILGQGPKLLIQFQNNGVVDDSQLPKDRFSAERLKGVDSTLKIQPAKLEDSAVYLCASSFPGRNTGELFFGEGSRLTVL.

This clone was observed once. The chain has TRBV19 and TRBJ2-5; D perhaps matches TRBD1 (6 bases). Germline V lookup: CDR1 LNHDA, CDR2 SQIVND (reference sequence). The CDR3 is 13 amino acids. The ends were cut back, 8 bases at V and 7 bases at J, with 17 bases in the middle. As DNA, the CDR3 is TGTGCCAGTCAAGACAGGTTCTTTGGGACCCAGTACTTC. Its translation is CASQDRFFGTQYF.

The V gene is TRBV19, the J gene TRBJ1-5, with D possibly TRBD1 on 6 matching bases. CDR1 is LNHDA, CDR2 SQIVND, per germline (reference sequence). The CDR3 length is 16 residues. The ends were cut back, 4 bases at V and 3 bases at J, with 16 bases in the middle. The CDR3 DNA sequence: TGTGCCAGTAGTACCGTCGGGGGGGCCCCCAATCAGCCCCAGCATTTT. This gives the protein CASSTVGGAPNQPQHF.